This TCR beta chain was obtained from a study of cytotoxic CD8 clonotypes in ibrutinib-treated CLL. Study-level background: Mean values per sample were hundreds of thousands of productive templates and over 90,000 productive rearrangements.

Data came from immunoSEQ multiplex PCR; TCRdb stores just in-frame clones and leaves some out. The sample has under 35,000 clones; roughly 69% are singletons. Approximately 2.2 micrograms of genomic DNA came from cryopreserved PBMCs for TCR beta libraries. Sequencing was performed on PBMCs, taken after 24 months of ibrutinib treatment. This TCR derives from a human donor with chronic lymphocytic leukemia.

CDR3 sequence (DNA): TGCGCCAGCAGCCAAGAAATAGCCGTTCTCTCCTACGAGCAGTACTTC. This encodes CASSQEIAVLSYEQYF. The chain carries TRBV4-1 and TRBJ2-7; D is ambiguous. V shed 0 bases and J shed 0 bases, with 12 bases lying between them. The germline V gene encodes CDR1 MGHRA and CDR2 YSYEKL. CDR3 length equals 16 residues.